A single sample gave rise to the 21 T cell receptor beta chains below, sequenced in a study of blood T cell repertoires in COVID-19. Sequenced by immunoSEQ multiplex PCR; TCRdb stores in-frame clones only, minus some. The sample includes approximately 15,000 clones, about four fifths seen only once; the top ten take around 26%. The sample comprised peripheral blood. These receptors came from a woman between 70 and 85 years old with active COVID-19.

This chain uses TRBV19 with TRBJ2-2, with D perhaps TRBD2 (5 bases). Germline CDR1 reads LNHDA; CDR2 reads SQIVND (reference sequence). This CDR3 contains 15 residues. Trimming left V 5 bases short and J 3 bases short, with 13 bases between. CDR3 region: CASSRGWVYTGELFF. The CDR3 DNA follows: TGTGCCAGTAGTCGGGGTTGGGTTTACACCGGGGAGCTGTTTTTT.

This sequence joins TRBV19 and TRBJ2-3; no clear D. The CDR3 spans 13 residues. The ends were cut back, 5 bases at V and 1 base at J, with 7 bases in the middle. Germline assignment: CDR1 LNHDA and CDR2 SQIVND (reference sequence). The CDR3 DNA is TGTGCCAGTAGTTTCGGAGGCACAGATACGCAGTATTTT. Protein product: CASSFGGTDTQYF.

The chain couples TRBV27 to TRBJ2-2; the D is unclear. V dropped 2 bases and J dropped 7 bases, with 11 bases sitting between them. The CDR3 consists of 14 residues. In germline, CDR1 is MNHEY, CDR2 SMNVEV (reference sequence). In DNA form, the CDR3 reads TGTGCCAGCAGTTTAACTAATCGAGACGGGGAGCTGTTTTTT. As protein: CASSLTNRDGELFF.

The chain carries TRBV28 and TRBJ1-5, with D possibly TRBD1 on 6 matching bases. Germline CDR1 reads MDHEN; CDR2 reads SYDVKM. This CDR3 spans 15 amino acids. Trimming pared 6 bases from V and 2 bases from J, leaving 14 bases between. The CDR3 sequence is CASREGVLGNQPQHF. The CDR3 DNA reads TGTGCCAGCAGAGAGGGGGTGCTTGGCAATCAGCCCCAGCATTTT.

Concerning this clone itself: The junction does not match germline at one end; this may be a read error. The chain links TRBV7-7 to TRBJ2-7, with 9 bases identical to TRBD1. The CDR3 extends over 16 amino acids. CDR1 and CDR2 (germline): SSHAT, FNYEAQ (reference sequence). The CDR3 protein is CASSLLPRTGDYEQYF. Written as DNA, the CDR3 is TGTGCTAGCAGCTTACTGCCTCGGACAGGGGACTACGAGCAGTACTTC.

The chain employs TRBV5-1 and TRBJ2-1; no clear D gene. The CDR3 runs to 12 residues. Germline V CDR1 and CDR2: SGHRS, YFSETQ. V was shortened by 2 bases and J by 7 bases, with 7 bases between the two germline ends. The CDR3 region has the DNA TGCGCCAGCAGCTTCCCCGGGAATGAGCAGTTCTTC. Translated, it gives CASSFPGNEQFF.

V and J are TRBV11-2 and TRBJ2-5; D gene ambiguous. Germline lookup yields CDR1 SGHAT and CDR2 FQNNGV. Trimming cost V 2 bases and J 7 bases, with 8 bases left between them. This CDR3 has 12 amino acids. The CDR3 spells CASSLTSRTQYF. The CDR3 DNA is TGTGCCAGCAGCTTAACGTCTAGGACCCAGTACTTC.

This chain connects TRBV4-2 to TRBJ1-1; D unclear. Trimming left V 4 bases short and J 5 bases short, with 11 bases between. Germline V gene lookup returns CDR1 LGHNA and CDR2 YNFKEQ. CDR3 length: 13 residues. CDR3 residues: CASSRDEWTEAFF. The CDR3 DNA follows: TGTGCCAGCAGCCGAGACGAGTGGACTGAAGCTTTCTTT.

The chain links TRBV19 to TRBJ2-3, with TRBD2 identical over 8 bases. The J segment lost 2 bases and the V segment lost 7 bases, leaving 14 bases of the junction unmatched. The CDR3 totals 17 residues. Germline CDR1 is LNHDA and CDR2 is SQIVND (reference sequence). The CDR3 reads CASTLLRSGGYTDTQYF. In DNA form, the CDR3 reads TGTGCCAGTACCCTACTGAGGAGCGGGGGATACACAGATACGCAGTATTTT. Drawing the rest from reference TRBV19 and TRBJ2-3, the complete variable domain is DGGITQSPKYLFRKEGQNVTLSCEQNLNHDAMYWYRQDPGQGLRLIYYSQIVNDFQKGDIAEGYSVSREKKESFPLTVTSAQKNPTAFYLCASTLLRSGGYTDTQYFGPGTRLTVL.

Judged by abundance, this clone is medium-sized. The chain links TRBV6-6 to TRBJ2-7; possibly TRBD2 for D (6 bases). CDR3 length equals 14 residues. Trimming removed 2 bases at V and 2 bases at J, with 10 bases between. The germline V gene encodes CDR1 MNHNY and CDR2 SVGAGI (reference sequence). The CDR3 sequence: CASSYGGGAYEQYF. The DNA of the CDR3 is TGTGCCAGCAGTTACGGTGGCGGGGCCTACGAGCAGTACTTC.

The rearrangement links TRBV13 to TRBJ2-4; 7 positions agree with TRBD2. This CDR3 comprises 15 residues. Germline V gene sequence: CDR1 PRHDT, CDR2 FYEKMQ (reference sequence). The ends lost 3 bases at V and 7 bases at J; junction bases unmatched: 9. The DNA of the CDR3 is TGTGCCAGCAGCTTGTGGGGACTCGGGGGGAACATTCAGTACTTC. Its translation: CASSLWGLGGNIQYF. Variable domain in full (rest from reference TRBV13 and TRBJ2-4): AAGVIQSPRHLIKEKRETATLKCYPIPRHDTVYWYQQGPGQDPQFLISFYEKMQSDKGSIPDRFSAQQFSDYHSELNMSSLELGDSALYFCASSLWGLGGNIQYFGAGTRLSVL.

This chain links TRBV7-8 with TRBJ1-4; D possibly corresponds to TRBD1 (5 bases). CDR3 length: 15 residues. Germline V gene lookup returns CDR1 SGHVS and CDR2 FQNEAQ. V was shortened by 0 bases and J by 10 bases, with 15 bases between the two germline ends. CDR3 sequence: CASSLAGEGRRKLFF. DNA for the CDR3: TGTGCCAGCAGCTTAGCGGGGGAGGGGCGCCGAAAACTGTTTTTT.

Only a few counts were recorded for this clone. CDR3 nucleotides: TGCGCCAGCAGCGCACAACAGCGGGTTGAAGAGACCCAGTACTTC. This sequence encodes CASSAQQRVEETQYF. The V gene is TRBV5-1, the J gene TRBJ2-5; perhaps TRBD2 as D (6 bases). V was trimmed by 4 bases and J by 3 bases, leaving 16 bases between them. The CDR3 has 15 amino acids. Germline V gene data show CDR1 as SGHRS and CDR2 as YFSETQ.

This rearrangement joins TRBV5-5 to TRBJ2-7; 7 bases match TRBD1. The junction had 4 bases not matched to a gene; V was cut back by 5 bases and J by 5 bases. This CDR3 comprises 12 residues. The germline gives CDR1 SGHKS, CDR2 YYEKEE (reference sequence). CDR3 in DNA: TGTGCCAGCAGGATAGGACAGGACGAGCAGTACTTC. It codes for CASRIGQDEQYF.

J is TRBJ1-5 and V is TRBV4-2; no clear D gene. The V end was cut by 3 bases, the J end by 4 bases, with 7 bases between. Germline CDR1 LGHNA, CDR2 YNFKEQ. The CDR3 covers 13 residues. CDR3 sequence reads: CASSHSANQPQHF. As DNA, the CDR3 is TGTGCCAGCAGCCATTCCGCGAATCAGCCCCAGCATTTT.

V usage is TRBV7-9 and J usage is TRBJ2-5; 12 nucleotides align to TRBD1. This CDR3 contains 16 residues. With V trimmed by 1 base and J by 3 bases, 3 bases remained unmatched. CDR1 is SEHNR and CDR2 is FQNEAQ in the germline V gene (reference sequence). The CDR3 DNA sequence: TGTGCCAGCAGCTTAGGGGACAGGGGGCGCGAAGAGACCCAGTACTTC. Protein: CASSLGDRGREETQYF.

The genes are TRBV5-1 and TRBJ1-1, with D possibly matching TRBD1 (5 bases). CDR1 and CDR2 (germline): SGHRS, YFSETQ. This CDR3 contains 14 residues. Trimming cost V 0 bases and J 4 bases, with 10 bases left between them. CDR3 region: CASSLAGRGTEAFF. In nucleotides, the CDR3 is TGCGCCAGCAGCTTGGCAGGGAGGGGCACTGAAGCTTTCTTT.

The chain couples TRBV27 to TRBJ1-6, with a tentative D call TRBD1 (6 bases). Germline assignment: CDR1 MNHEY and CDR2 SMNVEV (reference sequence). Trimming shortened V by 4 bases and J by 5 bases, and 12 bases separated the two germline ends. This CDR3 comprises 15 residues. The CDR3 nucleotides are TGTGCCAGCAGTTCGACAGGCTTTAATAATTCACCCCTCCACTTT. This translates into CASSSTGFNNSPLHF.

The rearrangement joins TRBV5-1 to TRBJ1-4; tentative D call: TRBD1 (6 bases). The V gene's germline CDR1 is SGHRS and CDR2 YFSETQ. Trimming pared 4 bases from V and 3 bases from J, leaving 13 bases between. CDR3 size: 15 residues. The CDR3: CASSVQGSPNEKLFF. DNA for the CDR3: TGCGCCAGCAGCGTACAGGGCTCCCCTAATGAAAAACTGTTTTTT. Full variable domain (remainder filled in from reference TRBV5-1 and TRBJ1-4): KAGVTQTPRYLIKTRGQQVTLSCSPISGHRSVSWYQQTPGQGLQFLFEYFSETQRNKGNFPGRFSGRQFSNSRSEMNVSTLELGDSALYLCASSVQGSPNEKLFFGSGTQLSVL.

V usage is TRBV7-3 and J usage is TRBJ2-2; 7 bases map to TRBD1. The junction had 16 bases not matched to a gene; V was cut back by 5 bases and J by 4 bases. This CDR3 region has 18 residues. Germline CDR1 reads SGHTA; CDR2 reads FQGTGA. CDR3 nucleotide sequence: TGTGCCAGCAGCCGACGGACAGGAGCAGAGATGGGCACCGGGGAGCTGTTTTTT. Translation: CASSRRTGAEMGTGELFF.

The rearrangement joins TRBV18 to TRBJ1-1; D not certain. CDR1 and CDR2 (germline): KGHSH, LQKENI. The CDR3 contains 14 residues. With 6 bases removed from V and 0 bases from J, the gap between germline ends came to 11 bases. The CDR3 loop is CASSEENVNTEAFF. The CDR3 DNA is TGTGCCAGCTCGGAGGAGAACGTGAACACTGAAGCTTTCTTT.